One T cell receptor beta chain is described in this entry. The specificity of this receptor is unknown. The record has no base qualities; no much larger clone is one base away. Preparation of the library involved 5' RACE. These reads were obtained on an Illumina HiSeq 2500. The second PCR ran for about 6 to 12 cycles and used a J-beta primer mix along with a sample-barcoded 5' primer. A template-switch 5' adaptor carrying 12 random nucleotides introduced a unique molecular identifier onto each TCR beta cDNA molecule. At least 2.5 million CDR3-containing paired-end reads were obtained from each sample. All of the RNA was converted into first-strand cDNA using the Mint cDNA synthesis kit, with a TRBC-specific oligonucleotide serving as the primer. All cDNA was treated with uracil-DNA glycosylase and then went through a first 18-cycle PCR with the universal primers M1SS and BC2_uni_R. As for the authors' bioinformatics: For normalization, 1 million high-quality reads were randomly selected from each sample, with every read carrying a distinct molecular identifier. Reads with shared molecular identifiers were discarded instead of being binned into consensus sequences. MiTCR, with a Q25 quality threshold and the strictest error-elimination algorithm, was used for CDR3 identification, clonotype clustering and error correction. Lower-bound total TCR beta diversity was estimated with a nonparametric unseen species model using Euler transformation. TCRdb cleaned the public reads at Q25 with fastp, built clones with MiXCR and kept in-frame beta chains. Rows merge per CDR3 protein into single entries with the most common DNA and genes. TCRdb, not the original authors, processed these V and J calls. The sample records about 1.4 million distinct CDR3 sequences, around 55% of which are singletons. 6.5% to 8.5% of the sample belongs to the ten largest clones.

The donors were under 40 Caucasian individuals from Russia, aged roughly 6 to 100 years, who were systemically healthy. Around 10 milliliters of peripheral blood were collected from each donor into EDTA-treated Vacutainer tubes. Ficoll-Paque density-gradient centrifugation was used to isolate PBMCs, with at least 6.5 million per sample. Total RNA, at least 6 micrograms per sample, was extracted from PBMCs with Trizol reagent. The percentages of naive CD45RAhigh/CD27high T cells were determined by flow cytometry on a PBMC aliquot from every donor. The sample is drawn from a study of blood T cells in healthy people across ages (dated by TCRdb to between 2014 and 2016). Background for the entire study: In model experiments, template switching captured roughly one uniquely barcoded TCR beta cDNA molecule for every two T cells. To avoid experimental bias, donors of different ages were randomly spread across the sequencing lanes. Using deep sequencing normalized with unique cDNA molecular identifiers, the study measured how TCR beta repertoire diversity changes with age. Two additional independent replicas of 1 million unique cDNA reads from the same blood draw were analyzed for two donors (one aged 18 to 30 and one aged 80 or older). Donors were grouped into four age groups: young (average about 15 years), middle-aged (roughly 40), aged (around 60) and long-lived (around 80).

What the study reported, not specific to this receptor: As age increased, observed TCR beta diversity per million T cells dropped in a roughly linear way, and a significant reduction was already evident by age 40. Estimates of total diversity from one million sequenced T cells were regarded as lower bounds and underestimates. Since profiling was done on bulk unsorted PBMCs, naive and antigen-experienced compartments could not be conclusively compared. A strong correlation was found between observed TCR beta diversity and the percentage of naive T cells measured by flow cytometry. The CMV infection status of donors was not known, potentially confounding age-related changes in expanded clonotypes. Compared with the aged group, the long-lived group had more naive CD4+ T cells, fewer expanded clones and increased TCR diversity, suggesting age selection.

The sample consisted of blood. This TCR was recovered from a man in his late teens or twenties in good health.

The nucleotide sequence is given as TGTGCCAGCAGTGCGAACACCCCCGCCCCGGGTACTAATGAAAAACTGTTTTTT. This encodes CASSANTPAPGTNEKLFF. The chain was built from TRBV12-3 or TRBV12-4 and TRBJ1-4; no D gene can be assigned with confidence. Inclusive of the bounding cysteine and phenylalanine, the CDR3 is 18 residues long. Here the CDR3 DNA is all that survives: 54 bases in frame from base 1. A distance of 21 bases separates the germline ends of V and J, which lose 5 bases and 2 bases respectively.